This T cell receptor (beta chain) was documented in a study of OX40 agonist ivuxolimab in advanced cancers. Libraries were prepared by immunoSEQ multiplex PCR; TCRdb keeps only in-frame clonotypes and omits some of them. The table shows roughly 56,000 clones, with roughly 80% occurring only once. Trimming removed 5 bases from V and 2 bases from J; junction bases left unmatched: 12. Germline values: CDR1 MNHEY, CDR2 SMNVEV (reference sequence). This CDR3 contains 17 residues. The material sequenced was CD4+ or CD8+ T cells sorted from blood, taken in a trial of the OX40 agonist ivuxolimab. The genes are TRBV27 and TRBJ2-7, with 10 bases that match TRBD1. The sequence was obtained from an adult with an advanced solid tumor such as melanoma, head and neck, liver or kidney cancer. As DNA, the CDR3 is TGTGCCAGCAGTCCAGAGCCCGGGACAGGGGCCACCTACGAGCAGTACTTC. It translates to CASSPEPGTGATYEQYF.